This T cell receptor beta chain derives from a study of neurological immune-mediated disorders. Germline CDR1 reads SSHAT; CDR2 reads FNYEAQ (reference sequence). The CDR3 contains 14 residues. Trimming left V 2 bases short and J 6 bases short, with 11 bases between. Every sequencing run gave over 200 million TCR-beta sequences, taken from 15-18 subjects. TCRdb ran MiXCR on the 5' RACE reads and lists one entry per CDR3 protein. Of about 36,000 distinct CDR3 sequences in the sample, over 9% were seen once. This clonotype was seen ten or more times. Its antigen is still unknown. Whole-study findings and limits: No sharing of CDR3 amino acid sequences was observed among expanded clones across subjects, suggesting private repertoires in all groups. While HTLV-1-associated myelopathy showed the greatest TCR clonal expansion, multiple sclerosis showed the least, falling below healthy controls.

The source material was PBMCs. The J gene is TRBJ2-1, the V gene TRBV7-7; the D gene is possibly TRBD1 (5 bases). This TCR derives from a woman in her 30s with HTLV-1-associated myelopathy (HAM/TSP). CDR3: CASSLSGSVNEQFF. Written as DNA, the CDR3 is TGTGCCAGCAGCTTATCAGGGTCGGTCAATGAGCAGTTCTTC. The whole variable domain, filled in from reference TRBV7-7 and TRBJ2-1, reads GAGVSQSPRYKVTKRGQDVTLRCDPISSHATLYWYQQALGQGPEFLTYFNYEAQPDKSGLPSDRFSAERPEGSISTLTIQRTEQRDSAMYRCASSLSGSVNEQFFGPGTRLTVL.